Given below is one TCR beta chain in context. Its antigen is as yet unknown. Original analysis: Out-of-frame sequences were removed, leaving 2 million or so distinct TCRbeta sequences. Clones were sequenced by immunoSEQ multiplex PCR, and TCRdb holds only the in-frame ones, with some missing. V, J and clone size are taken as reported in that table, and D and trimming were inferred from the DNA itself. The data hold about 64,000 clones, with around 77% observed a single time. This sample was taken from a study of memory CD4+ T cells and cytomegalovirus serostatus. Single viable CD3+CD4+CD8-CD45RO+ cells were sorted as the memory CD4+ T cells. J lost 2 bases, V lost 7 bases, and 6 bases had no gene match. CDR1 and CDR2 (germline): MNHNS, SASEGT. The CDR3 is 14 amino acids. Points from the study as a whole: About two fifths of the roughly 150 known CMV-associated TCRbeta sequences appeared in CD4+ memory. Suggested: most of the CMV-linked TCR signature lies in CD4+ memory cells.

This rearrangement joins TRBV6-1 to TRBJ2-3, with 7 bases that match TRBD1. Sequenced material: memory CD4+ T cells from blood. The sequence was collected from an adult in good health and CMV-seronegative. CDR3 nucleotide sequence: TGTGCCAGCATCGACAGGGTGAACACAGATACGCAGTATTTT. Translation gives CASIDRVNTDTQYF.